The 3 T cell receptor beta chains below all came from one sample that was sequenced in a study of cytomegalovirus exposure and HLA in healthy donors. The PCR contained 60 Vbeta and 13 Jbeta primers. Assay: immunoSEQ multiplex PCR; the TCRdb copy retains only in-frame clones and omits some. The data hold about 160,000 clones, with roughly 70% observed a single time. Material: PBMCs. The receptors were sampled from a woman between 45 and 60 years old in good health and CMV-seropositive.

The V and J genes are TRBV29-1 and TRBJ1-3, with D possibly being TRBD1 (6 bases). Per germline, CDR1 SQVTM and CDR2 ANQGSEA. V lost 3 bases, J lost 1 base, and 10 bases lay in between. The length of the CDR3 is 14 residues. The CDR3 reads CSVERTESGNTIYF. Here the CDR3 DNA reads TGCAGCGTTGAGAGGACAGAGTCTGGAAACACCATATATTTT. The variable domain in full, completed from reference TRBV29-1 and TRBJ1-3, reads SAVISQKPSRDICQRGTSLTIQCQVDSQVTMMFWYRQQPGQSLTLIATANQGSEATYESGFVIDKFPISRPNLTFSTLTVSNMSPEDSSIYLCSVERTESGNTIYFGEGSWLTVV.

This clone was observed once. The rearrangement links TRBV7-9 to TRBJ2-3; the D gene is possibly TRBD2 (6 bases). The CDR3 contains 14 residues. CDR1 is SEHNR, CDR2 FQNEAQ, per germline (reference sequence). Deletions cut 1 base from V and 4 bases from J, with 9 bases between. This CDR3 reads CASSLGGKSDTQYF. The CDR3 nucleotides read TGTGCCAGCAGCTTAGGCGGGAAATCAGATACGCAGTATTTT. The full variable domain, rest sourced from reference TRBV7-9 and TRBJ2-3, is DTGVSQNPRHKITKRGQNVTFRCDPISEHNRLYWYRQTLGQGPEFLTYFQNEAQLEKSRLLSDRFSAERPKGSFSTLEIQRTEQGDSAMYLCASSLGGKSDTQYFGPGTRLTVL.

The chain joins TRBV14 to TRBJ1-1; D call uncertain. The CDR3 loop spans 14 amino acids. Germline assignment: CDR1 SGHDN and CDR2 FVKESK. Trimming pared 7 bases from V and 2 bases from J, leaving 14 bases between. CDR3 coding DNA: TGTGCCAGCACCCGAGGACTGTTCAACACTGAAGCTTTCTTT. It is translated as CASTRGLFNTEAFF.